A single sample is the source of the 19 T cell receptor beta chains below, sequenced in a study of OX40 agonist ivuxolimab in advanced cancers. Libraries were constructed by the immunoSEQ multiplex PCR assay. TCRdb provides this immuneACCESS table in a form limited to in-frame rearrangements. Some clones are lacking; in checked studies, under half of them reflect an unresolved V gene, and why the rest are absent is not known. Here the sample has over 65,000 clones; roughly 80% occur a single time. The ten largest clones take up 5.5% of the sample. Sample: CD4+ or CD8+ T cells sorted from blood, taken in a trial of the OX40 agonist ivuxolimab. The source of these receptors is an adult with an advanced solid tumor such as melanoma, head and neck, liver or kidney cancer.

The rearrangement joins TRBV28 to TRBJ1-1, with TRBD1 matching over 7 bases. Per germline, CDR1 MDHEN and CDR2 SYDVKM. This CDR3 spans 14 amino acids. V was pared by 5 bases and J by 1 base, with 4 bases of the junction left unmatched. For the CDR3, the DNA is TGTGCCAGCAGTCTCAACAGGGGGAACACTGAAGCTTTCTTT. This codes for CASSLNRGNTEAFF.

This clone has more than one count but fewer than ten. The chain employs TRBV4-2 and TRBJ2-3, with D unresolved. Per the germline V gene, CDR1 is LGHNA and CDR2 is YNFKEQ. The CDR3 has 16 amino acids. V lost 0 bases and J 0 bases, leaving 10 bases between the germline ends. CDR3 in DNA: TGTGCCAGCAGCCAAGATTCAGCAACTAGCACAGATACGCAGTATTTT. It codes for CASSQDSATSTDTQYF.

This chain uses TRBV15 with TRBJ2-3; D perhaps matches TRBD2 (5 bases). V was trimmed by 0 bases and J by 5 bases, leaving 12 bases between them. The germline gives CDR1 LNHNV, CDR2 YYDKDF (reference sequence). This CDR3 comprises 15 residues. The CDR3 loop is CATSRESGRKDTQYF. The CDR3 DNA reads TGTGCCACCAGCAGAGAGTCGGGGAGAAAAGATACGCAGTATTTT.

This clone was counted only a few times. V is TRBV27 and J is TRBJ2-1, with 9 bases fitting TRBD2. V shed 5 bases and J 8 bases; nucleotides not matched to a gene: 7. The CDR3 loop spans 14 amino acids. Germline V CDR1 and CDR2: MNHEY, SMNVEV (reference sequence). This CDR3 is CASSPTGTSYEQFF. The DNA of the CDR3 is TGTGCCAGCAGTCCGACCGGGACTAGCTATGAGCAGTTCTTC.

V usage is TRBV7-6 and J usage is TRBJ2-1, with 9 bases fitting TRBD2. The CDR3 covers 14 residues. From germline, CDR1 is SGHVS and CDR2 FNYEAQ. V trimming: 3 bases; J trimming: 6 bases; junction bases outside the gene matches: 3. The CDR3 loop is CASSFAGGGNEQFF. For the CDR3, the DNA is TGTGCCAGCAGCTTTGCGGGAGGGGGCAATGAGCAGTTCTTC.

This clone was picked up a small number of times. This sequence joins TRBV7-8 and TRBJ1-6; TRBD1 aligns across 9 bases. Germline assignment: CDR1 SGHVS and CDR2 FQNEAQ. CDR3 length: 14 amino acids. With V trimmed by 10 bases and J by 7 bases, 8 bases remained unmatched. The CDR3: CATRTGVGNSPLHF. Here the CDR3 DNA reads TGTGCCACCAGGACAGGGGTGGGAAATTCACCCCTCCACTTT.

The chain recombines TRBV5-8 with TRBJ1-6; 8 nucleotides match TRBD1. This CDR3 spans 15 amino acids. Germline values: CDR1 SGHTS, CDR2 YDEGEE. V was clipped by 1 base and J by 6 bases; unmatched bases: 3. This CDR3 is CASSLYRGVNSPLHF. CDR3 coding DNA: TGTGCCAGCAGCTTGTACAGGGGGGTTAATTCACCCCTCCACTTT.

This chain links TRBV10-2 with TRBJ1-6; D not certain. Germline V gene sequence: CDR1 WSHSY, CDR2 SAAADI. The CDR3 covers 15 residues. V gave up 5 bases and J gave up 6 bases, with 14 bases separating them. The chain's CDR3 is CASSPTPGPNSPLHF. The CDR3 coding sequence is TGCGCCAGCAGTCCTACACCGGGCCCTAATTCACCCCTCCACTTT.

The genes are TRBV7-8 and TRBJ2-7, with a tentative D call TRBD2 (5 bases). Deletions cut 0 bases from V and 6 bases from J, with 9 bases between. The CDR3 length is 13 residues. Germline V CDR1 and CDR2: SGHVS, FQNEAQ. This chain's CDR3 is CASSLALGTEQYF. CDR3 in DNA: TGTGCCAGCAGCTTAGCACTAGGAACCGAGCAGTACTTC.

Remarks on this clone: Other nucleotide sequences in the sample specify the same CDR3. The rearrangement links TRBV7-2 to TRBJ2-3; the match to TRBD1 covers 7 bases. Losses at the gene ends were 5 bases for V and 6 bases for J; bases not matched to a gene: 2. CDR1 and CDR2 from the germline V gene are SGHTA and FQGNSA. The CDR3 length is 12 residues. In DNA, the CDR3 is TGTGCCAGCAGCACAGGGGCGGATACGCAGTATTTT. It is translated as CASSTGADTQYF. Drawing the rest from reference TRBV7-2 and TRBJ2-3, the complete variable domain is GAGVSQSPSNKVTEKGKDVELRCDPISGHTALYWYRQSLGQGLEFLIYFQGNSAPDKSGLPSDRFSAERTGGSVSTLTIQRTQQEDSAVYLCASSTGADTQYFGPGTRLTVL.

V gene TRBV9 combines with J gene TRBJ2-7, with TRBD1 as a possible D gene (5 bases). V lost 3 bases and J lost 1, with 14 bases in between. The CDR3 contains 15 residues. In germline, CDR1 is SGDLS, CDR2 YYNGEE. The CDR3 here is CASSDSSGSSYEQYF. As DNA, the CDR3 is TGTGCCAGCAGCGATTCATCAGGGTCTTCCTACGAGCAGTACTTC.

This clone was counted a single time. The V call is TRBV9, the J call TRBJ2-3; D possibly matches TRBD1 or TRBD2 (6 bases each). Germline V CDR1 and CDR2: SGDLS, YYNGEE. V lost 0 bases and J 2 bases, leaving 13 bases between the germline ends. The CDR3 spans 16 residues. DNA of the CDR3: TGTGCCAGCAGCGTAGTAAGAGGGGGGCCCACAGATACGCAGTATTTT. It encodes CASSVVRGGPTDTQYF.

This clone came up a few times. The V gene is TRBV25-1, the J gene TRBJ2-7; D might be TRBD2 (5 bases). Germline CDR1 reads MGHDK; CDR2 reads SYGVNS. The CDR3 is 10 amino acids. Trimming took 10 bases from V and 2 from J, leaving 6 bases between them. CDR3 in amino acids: CATGTYEQYF. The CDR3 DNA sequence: TGTGCCACCGGGACCTACGAGCAGTACTTC.

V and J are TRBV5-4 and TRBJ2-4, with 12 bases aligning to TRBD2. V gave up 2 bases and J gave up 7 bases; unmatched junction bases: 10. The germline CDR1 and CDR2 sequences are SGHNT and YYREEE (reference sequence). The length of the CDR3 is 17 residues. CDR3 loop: CASSFGASGGALNIQYF. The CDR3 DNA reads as TGTGCCAGCAGCTTCGGGGCTAGCGGGGGGGCCTTGAACATTCAGTACTTC.

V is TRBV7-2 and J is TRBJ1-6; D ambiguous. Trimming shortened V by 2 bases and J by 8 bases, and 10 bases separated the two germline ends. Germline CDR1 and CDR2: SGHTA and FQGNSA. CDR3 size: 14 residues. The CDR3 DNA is TGTGCCAGCAGCTTATACCTAACGGATTCACCCCTCCACTTT. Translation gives CASSLYLTDSPLHF.

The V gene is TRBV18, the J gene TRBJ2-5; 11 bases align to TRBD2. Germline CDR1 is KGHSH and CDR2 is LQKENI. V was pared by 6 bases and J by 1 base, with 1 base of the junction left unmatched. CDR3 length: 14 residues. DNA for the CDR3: TGTGCCAGCTCCGGGACTAGCGGCCAAGAGACCCAGTACTTC. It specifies CASSGTSGQETQYF.

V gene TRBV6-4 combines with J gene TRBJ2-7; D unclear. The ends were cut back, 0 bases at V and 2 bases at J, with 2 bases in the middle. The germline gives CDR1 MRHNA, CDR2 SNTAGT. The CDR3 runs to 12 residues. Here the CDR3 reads CASSDSPYEQYV. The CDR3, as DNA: TGTGCCAGCAGTGACTCCCCCTACGAGCAGTACGTC.

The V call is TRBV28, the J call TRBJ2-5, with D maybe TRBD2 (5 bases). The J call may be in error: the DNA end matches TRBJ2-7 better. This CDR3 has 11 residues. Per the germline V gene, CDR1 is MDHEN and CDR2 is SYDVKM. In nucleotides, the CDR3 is TGTGCCAGCAATGACTACTACGAGCAGTACTTC. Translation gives CASNDYYEQYF.

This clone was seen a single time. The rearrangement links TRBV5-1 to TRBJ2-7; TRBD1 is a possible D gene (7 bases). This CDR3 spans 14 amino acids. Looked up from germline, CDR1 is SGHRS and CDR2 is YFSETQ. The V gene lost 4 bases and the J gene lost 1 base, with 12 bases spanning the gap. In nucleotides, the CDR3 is TGCGCCAGCAGCCCGGGGGACAGATCCTACGAGCAGTACTTC. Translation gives CASSPGDRSYEQYF.